This TCR beta chain originates from a study of a mutant IDH1 vaccine in newly diagnosed glioma. Overall study: Eight vaccine doses were administered to patients at weeks 1, 3, 5, 7, 11, 15, 19 and 23. Treated patients had a mean age of 40.4 years and a sex split that was around 62% male and 37.5% female.

Worth noting for this clone: Its antigen is as yet unknown.

The time point here: week 11, during vaccination. In every dose of vaccine, 300 ug of mutant IDH1 20-mer peptide was given alongside topical imiquimod. Each tumor in the donors was a new WHO grade 3 or 4 astrocytoma, IDH1-mutant and ATRX-lost. In germline, CDR1 is SGHTA, CDR2 FQGNSA. The length of the CDR3 is 13 residues. Trimming shortened V by 5 bases and J by 5 bases, and 12 bases separated the two germline ends. Sequencing was performed with immunoSEQ multiplex PCR; in TCRdb, only in-frame clones are kept and a portion is missing. The sample has some 33,000 clones, 75% to 85% seen once. This specimen consisted of PBMCs, obtained from a glioma patient whose treatment included an IDH1 peptide vaccine. V gene TRBV7-2 combines with J gene TRBJ2-5; a possible D gene is TRBD2 (5 bases). This clonotype was obtained from a man aged 25 to 45 with glioma. This CDR3 is CASSAEEWETQYF. In DNA form, the CDR3 reads TGTGCCAGCAGCGCGGAGGAGTGGGAGACCCAGTACTTC. The full variable domain, rest sourced from reference TRBV7-2 and TRBJ2-5, is GAGVSQSPSNKVTEKGKDVELRCDPISGHTALYWYRQSLGQGLEFLIYFQGNSAPDKSGLPSDRFSAERTGGSVSTLTIQRTQQEDSAVYLCASSAEEWETQYFGPGTRLLVL.